The present T cell receptor beta chain was sequenced within a study of T cell changes during pregnancy in multiple sclerosis. In germline, CDR1 is MNHNS, CDR2 SASEGT. The CDR3 is 14 amino acids. The ends were cut back, 7 bases at V and 7 bases at J, with 16 bases in the middle. The table came from immunoSEQ multiplex PCR; TCRdb's copy has only in-frame clones and leaves some out. The table includes approximately 34,000 clones, 90% detected once. The sequencing used CD8+ T cells from peripheral blood mononuclear cells, collected in the first trimester of pregnancy. This clonotype originated in a female donor with multiple sclerosis, enrolled in a pregnancy study. The rearrangement links TRBV6-1 to TRBJ2-2; D is ambiguous. The CDR3 nucleotides read TGTGCCAGCAAAGAGGTTGGCGACGGCGGGGAGCTGTTTTTT. Its translation: CASKEVGDGGELFF.